This T cell receptor beta chain was identified during a study of regulatory T cells in long-lasting Graves disease. Sequencing libraries for TCR beta were prepared with iRepertoire HTBI primers and Arm-PCR of CDR3 regions. TCRdb re-called the multiplex PCR reads with MiXCR, one entry per CDR3 protein. The sample holds fewer than 350,000 distinct CDR3 sequences, 18% seen once. Time point in this sample: newly diagnosed GD, antithyroid drugs for less than 3 months. Preparation of the TCR library used RNA extracted from PBMCs. Collection of peripheral blood (roughly 9 milliliters) was done using EDTA tubes. This clonotype has at least ten counts. The sequence derives from a female donor with Graves disease. The source was peripheral blood mononuclear cells (PBMCs), collected at new diagnosis, from a patient treated with antithyroid drugs.

The CDR3 reads CAWSTPKNYEQYF. In DNA form, the CDR3 reads TGTGCCTGGAGTACGCCTAAAAATTACGAGCAGTACTTC. The V and J genes are TRBV30 and TRBJ2-7, with D hard to call. CDR1 is GTSNPN and CDR2 is SVGIG in the germline V gene (reference sequence). This CDR3 has 13 residues. V was pared by 2 bases and J by 4 bases, with 12 bases between.